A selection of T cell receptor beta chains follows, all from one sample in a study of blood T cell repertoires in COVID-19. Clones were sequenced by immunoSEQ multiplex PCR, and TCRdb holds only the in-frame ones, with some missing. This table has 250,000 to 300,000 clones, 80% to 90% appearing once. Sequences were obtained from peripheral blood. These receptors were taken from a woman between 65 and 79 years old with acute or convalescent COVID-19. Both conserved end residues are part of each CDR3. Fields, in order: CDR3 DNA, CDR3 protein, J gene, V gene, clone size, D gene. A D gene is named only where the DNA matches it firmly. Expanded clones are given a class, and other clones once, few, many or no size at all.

CDR3nt: TGTGCCAGCAGCCCCGGGCCTTTCGGCCGGGGGGCTTTCTTT
CDR3aa: CASSPGPFGRGAFF
j_gene: TRBJ1-1
v_gene: TRBV5-6
abundance: -
d_gene: -

CDR3nt: TGTGCCAGCAGTTACAGGGCCTTATACAATGAGCAGTTCTTC
CDR3aa: CASSYRALYNEQFF
j_gene: TRBJ2-1
v_gene: TRBV5-6
abundance: -
d_gene: -

CDR3nt: TGTGCCAGCAGCCGCTCAGGGTCGATGTGGAGCAATGAGCAGTTCTTC
CDR3aa: CASSRSGSMWSNEQFF
j_gene: TRBJ2-1
v_gene: TRBV3-1/TRBV3-2
abundance: -
d_gene: -

CDR3nt: TGTGCCAGCAGTGTTAACAGGCAGGATACGCAGTATTTT
CDR3aa: CASSVNRQDTQYF
j_gene: TRBJ2-3
v_gene: TRBV2
abundance: -
d_gene: -

CDR3nt: TGTGCCAGCTCCGATCACCGGGGAGATACGCAGTATTTT
CDR3aa: CASSDHRGDTQYF
j_gene: TRBJ2-3
v_gene: TRBV18
abundance: -
d_gene: -

CDR3nt: TGCAGTGCTAGTTTGATTCGGCAGGGTCGGGAAAAACTGTTTTTT
CDR3aa: CSASLIRQGREKLFF
j_gene: TRBJ1-4
v_gene: TRBV20-1
abundance: -
d_gene: -

CDR3nt: TGTGCCAGCGGGACAGGGTACGAGCAGTACTTC
CDR3aa: CASGTGYEQYF
j_gene: TRBJ2-7
v_gene: TRBV2
abundance: once
d_gene: TRBD1

CDR3nt: TGTGCCAGCAGCAAAGGGAGTGGGTATGACCAGCCCCAGCATTTT
CDR3aa: CASSKGSGYDQPQHF
j_gene: TRBJ1-5
v_gene: TRBV6-2/TRBV6-3
abundance: -
d_gene: -

CDR3nt: TGTGCCAGCAGACCGACATCCCACTATGGCTACACCTTC
CDR3aa: CASRPTSHYGYTF
j_gene: TRBJ1-2
v_gene: TRBV27
abundance: -
d_gene: -

CDR3nt: TGTGCCAGCAACAGGGCCTATGGAAACACCATATATTTT
CDR3aa: CASNRAYGNTIYF
j_gene: TRBJ1-3
v_gene: TRBV6-5
abundance: -
d_gene: -

CDR3nt: TGCGCCAGCAGCCGCCCCCTCGGGGAGCAGTACTTC
CDR3aa: CASSRPLGEQYF
j_gene: TRBJ2-7
v_gene: TRBV4-1
abundance: -
d_gene: -

CDR3nt: TGTGCCAGCAGCAGGGAGGCGGGAAACACCATATATTTT
CDR3aa: CASSREAGNTIYF
j_gene: TRBJ1-3
v_gene: TRBV5-8
abundance: -
d_gene: -

CDR3nt: TGTGCCAGCAGCTTGGGGCCACAGGCTACTGAAGCTTTCTTT
CDR3aa: CASSLGPQATEAFF
j_gene: TRBJ1-1
v_gene: TRBV5-4
abundance: once
d_gene: -

CDR3nt: TGTGCCAGCAGCTTGGAACCGGGACAGGGTGGATTTAACTATGGCTACACCTTC
CDR3aa: CASSLEPGQGGFNYGYTF
j_gene: TRBJ1-2
v_gene: TRBV5-4
abundance: -
d_gene: TRBD1

CDR3nt: TGTGCCAGCAGTTTACGCGGGGACACTGAAGCTTTCTTT
CDR3aa: CASSLRGDTEAFF
j_gene: TRBJ1-1
v_gene: TRBV12-3/TRBV12-4
abundance: once
d_gene: -

CDR3nt: TGTGCCATCAGTGAGCCAGGGGTAGGGGTGAACACTGAAGCTTTCTTT
CDR3aa: CAISEPGVGVNTEAFF
j_gene: TRBJ1-1
v_gene: TRBV10-3
abundance: -
d_gene: -

CDR3nt: TGTGCCAGCAGCCAAGATCCGGAGGGTGTCTATGGCTACACCTTC
CDR3aa: CASSQDPEGVYGYTF
j_gene: TRBJ1-2
v_gene: TRBV3-1/TRBV3-2
abundance: -
d_gene: -

CDR3nt: TGTGCCAGCTCAATGGGTACGAGGGGGCTTCGCGCTCCTGAAGCTTTCTTT
CDR3aa: CASSMGTRGLRAPEAFF
j_gene: TRBJ1-1
v_gene: TRBV18
abundance: -
d_gene: TRBD1

CDR3nt: TGTGCCAGCAGCTCCTGGATGGGACAGGGATCTCCTGAAGCTTTCTTT
CDR3aa: CASSSWMGQGSPEAFF
j_gene: TRBJ1-1
v_gene: TRBV5-4
abundance: -
d_gene: TRBD1

CDR3nt: TGCGCCAGCAGCCCAAACCTAGCGGGGGCAACCTACGAGCAGTACTTC
CDR3aa: CASSPNLAGATYEQYF
j_gene: TRBJ2-7
v_gene: TRBV5-1
abundance: -
d_gene: TRBD2

CDR3nt: TGTGCCAGCTCACCCCCAGGTCCTCCTTATGGCTACACCTTC
CDR3aa: CASSPPGPPYGYTF
j_gene: TRBJ1-2
v_gene: TRBV18
abundance: -
d_gene: -

CDR3nt: TGTGCCAGCAGCCAATATAGATCCTATAATTCACCCCTCCACTTT
CDR3aa: CASSQYRSYNSPLHF
j_gene: TRBJ1-6
v_gene: TRBV16
abundance: -
d_gene: -

CDR3nt: TGTGCCTGGAGTGTACTAGGGCCAAGAGCTCGCCAACCCAATGAAAAACTGTTTTTT
CDR3aa: CAWSVLGPRARQPNEKLFF
j_gene: TRBJ1-4
v_gene: TRBV30
abundance: -
d_gene: -